This passage covers 25 T cell receptor beta chains from one sample sequenced in a study of T cell clones after liver transplantation. The data were produced by immunoSEQ multiplex PCR, yet TCRdb's version contains in-frame clones alone and is incomplete. Here the sample spans tens of thousands of clones, around 70% being singletons. Specimen: CD4+ T cells from blood, collected at the 22-month timepoint. The receptors originated from a human patient who received a liver transplant. A share of the T cells may be of graft donor origin.

The J gene is TRBJ2-2, the V gene TRBV29-1; D possibly matches TRBD1 or TRBD2 (6 bases each). The CDR3 has 13 amino acids. Trimming cost V 2 bases and J 7 bases, with 11 bases left between them. Germline values: CDR1 SQVTM, CDR2 ANQGSEA. This CDR3 is CSVETGANGELFF. In DNA, the CDR3 is TGCAGCGTTGAAACGGGGGCTAACGGGGAGCTGTTTTTT.

This clone was seen more than once but under ten times. This chain uses TRBV4-2 with TRBJ1-4; D is unclear. The CDR3 consists of 14 residues. CDR1 is LGHNA, CDR2 YNFKEQ, per germline. The V end was cut by 3 bases, the J end by 8 bases, with 13 bases between. CDR3 coding DNA: TGTGCCAGCAGCCAGGGCCCGGGCCGAGAAAAACTGTTTTTT. Its protein product is CASSQGPGREKLFF.

This clone was found once. The chain links TRBV4-1 to TRBJ1-1; D remains unclear. Germline V gene data show CDR1 as MGHRA and CDR2 as YSYEKL. This CDR3 region has 19 residues. V shed 0 bases and J shed 10 bases, with 30 bases lying between them. Here the CDR3 DNA reads TGCGCCAGCAGCCAAGAAACCCTGGGCCTCGACACGGGTACGGGCCGAGCTTTCTTT. Its translation is CASSQETLGLDTGTGRAFF.

J is TRBJ1-2 and V is TRBV14, with 8 bases aligning to TRBD1. CDR1 is SGHDN, CDR2 FVKESK, per germline. V trimming: 5 bases; J trimming: 3 bases; junction bases outside the gene matches: 11. The CDR3 contains 16 residues. CDR3 region: CASSSFQGAYDYGYTF. The DNA of the CDR3 is TGTGCCAGCAGCTCTTTCCAGGGGGCGTATGACTATGGCTACACCTTC.

This clone was detected only a few times. The chain carries TRBV15 and TRBJ2-3, with 8 bases lining up with TRBD2. The length of the CDR3 is 17 residues. V dropped 4 bases and J dropped 4; count of bases not matched to a gene: 13. From germline, CDR1 is LNHNV and CDR2 YYDKDF (reference sequence). CDR3: CATSIERIGGASDTQYF. DNA for the CDR3: TGTGCCACCAGCATCGAGCGGATCGGGGGGGCATCAGATACGCAGTATTTT.

This clone was counted ten times or more. The chain employs TRBV2 and TRBJ1-5; D is uncertain. The CDR3 has 11 residues. Germline V lookup: CDR1 SNHLY, CDR2 FYNNEI. Trimming removed 2 bases at V and 11 bases at J, with 7 bases between. The CDR3 loop is CASSETRSQHF. CDR3 nucleotide sequence: TGTGCCAGCAGTGAAACGCGTTCCCAGCATTTT.

This clone has only one observation. The chain combines TRBV28 with TRBJ1-3; D gene uncertain. The CDR3 is 13 residues long. Per germline, CDR1 MDHEN and CDR2 SYDVKM. Trimming took 5 bases from V and 4 from J, leaving 9 bases between them. The CDR3 DNA sequence: TGTGCCAGCAGTCCGTTTGCGGGAAACACCATATATTTT. Encoded protein: CASSPFAGNTIYF.

The chain combines TRBV7-8 with TRBJ1-1, with 8 bases matching TRBD1. CDR3 length equals 14 residues. Trimming removed 5 bases from V and 2 bases from J; junction bases left unmatched: 4. CDR1 SGHVS and CDR2 FQNEAQ come from the germline V gene. The CDR3, as DNA: TGTGCCAGCAGCCTTGACAGGGGAAACACTGAAGCTTTCTTT. This sequence encodes CASSLDRGNTEAFF.

V and J are TRBV6-5 and TRBJ2-7, with a weak D call TRBD1 (6 bases). This CDR3 is built from 13 residues. With 6 bases removed from V and 4 bases from J, the gap between germline ends came to 13 bases. Germline V CDR1 and CDR2: MNHEY, SVGAGI. The CDR3 DNA sequence: TGTGCCAGCAGCTTAGACAGGCGTTACGAGCAGTACTTC. This translates into CASSLDRRYEQYF.

The chain couples TRBV28 to TRBJ2-7, with D hard to call. This CDR3 contains 12 residues. Trimming removed 7 bases at V and 6 bases at J, with 13 bases between. Germline V gene lookup returns CDR1 MDHEN and CDR2 SYDVKM. The DNA for the CDR3 is TGTGCCAGCAACCCGGGCCACTCCGAGCAGTACTTC. This codes for CASNPGHSEQYF.

This chain connects TRBV15 to TRBJ2-7; the D gene could be TRBD1 or TRBD2 (5 bases each). Per the germline V gene, CDR1 is LNHNV and CDR2 is YYDKDF (reference sequence). There are 14 residues in the CDR3. Between the trimmed V and J ends, which lost 1 base and 4 bases, there was a span of 11 bases. The CDR3 sequence is CATSRGDGEYEQYF. The CDR3 bases are TGTGCCACCAGCAGAGGGGACGGAGAGTACGAGCAGTACTTC.

The rearrangement joins TRBV11-2 to TRBJ1-1, with a weak D call TRBD1 (6 bases). Trimming removed 2 bases at V and 1 base at J, with 11 bases between. CDR1 and CDR2 (germline): SGHAT, FQNNGV. CDR3 length: 15 amino acids. CDR3 sequence (DNA): TGTGCCAGCAGCTTAAGAGGGGGGGCGAACACTGAAGCTTTCTTT. As protein: CASSLRGGANTEAFF.

The chain combines TRBV6-1 with TRBJ2-7; 7 nucleotides line up with TRBD1. There are 15 residues in the CDR3. Germline V gene lookup returns CDR1 MNHNS and CDR2 SASEGT. The V segment lost 5 bases and the J segment 7 bases; nucleotides outside the gene matches: 14. CDR3 in amino acids: CASSSVTGNLREQYF. The CDR3, as DNA: TGTGCCAGCAGTTCTGTGACAGGGAATCTACGAGAGCAGTACTTC.

The rearrangement links TRBV18 to TRBJ1-1, with a possible D match to TRBD1 (5 bases). Trimming removed 3 bases at V and 10 bases at J, with 12 bases between. Per germline, CDR1 KGHSH and CDR2 LQKENI. This CDR3 has 12 amino acids. The CDR3, as DNA: TGTGCCAGCTCACCTGCCGGGACCTCAGCTTTCTTT. This translates into CASSPAGTSAFF.

By share of the sample, this clone is medium-sized. The CDR3 reads CASSLRVGTGNTIYF. The CDR3 nucleotides read TGTGCCAGCAGCCTTCGAGTGGGGACAGGAAACACCATATATTTT. The genes are TRBV9 and TRBJ1-3; possible D gene TRBD1, 6 bases. This CDR3 is built from 15 residues. Germline CDR1 reads SGDLS; CDR2 reads YYNGEE. V lost 4 bases to trimming and J lost 4 bases, with 15 bases between them.

The chain carries TRBV27 and TRBJ1-3; TRBD1 is a possible D gene (5 bases). With 8 bases removed from V and 3 bases from J, the gap between germline ends came to 35 bases. Germline V lookup: CDR1 MNHEY, CDR2 SMNVEV (reference sequence). This CDR3 spans 21 amino acids. The CDR3 here is CASGTYRGFGGTGGDGNTIYF. Written as DNA, the CDR3 is TGTGCCAGCGGTACATACCGGGGTTTTGGCGGGACGGGAGGCGATGGAAACACCATATATTTT.

The chain has TRBV21-1 and TRBJ1-1. TRBV21-1 corresponds to a pseudogene. CDR3 length: 15 amino acids. CDR3 sequence: CASSKALLGNTEAFF. CDR3 nucleotides: TGTGCCAGCAGCAAAGCGCTTCTAGGGAACACTGAAGCTTTCTTT.

This clone was detected only once. The rearrangement links TRBV5-1 to TRBJ2-7; possibly TRBD2 for D (6 bases). Trimming stripped 2 bases from V and 2 bases from J, with 8 bases between. This CDR3 region has 13 residues. Germline lookup yields CDR1 SGHRS and CDR2 YFSETQ. The CDR3: CASSLSGAYEQYF. In nucleotides, the CDR3 is TGCGCCAGCAGCTTATCGGGGGCCTACGAGCAGTACTTC.

This sequence joins TRBV7-6 and TRBJ1-6, with TRBD1 identical over 8 bases. Trimming removed 2 bases from V and 7 bases from J; junction bases left unmatched: 4. Germline V CDR1 and CDR2: SGHVS, FNYEAQ. This CDR3 spans 15 amino acids. The DNA of the CDR3 is TGTGCCAGCAGCTTACAGGGGGCGCAAAATTCACCCCTCCACTTT. Protein: CASSLQGAQNSPLHF.

In nucleotides, the CDR3 is TGTGCCAGCAGCCCGCGCTCTAGGGAAGGTAATGAGCAGTTCTTC. Translated, it gives CASSPRSREGNEQFF. V and J are TRBV11-3 and TRBJ2-1; no reliable D call. CDR3 length equals 15 residues. The germline gives CDR1 SGHNT, CDR2 YENEEA. With 5 bases removed from V and 7 bases from J, the gap between germline ends came to 18 bases.

The rearrangement uses TRBV7-9 and TRBJ1-1, with D tentatively TRBD1 (5 bases). The germline gives CDR1 SEHNR, CDR2 FQNEAQ (reference sequence). The CDR3 extends over 15 amino acids. V dropped 5 bases and J dropped 4 bases, with 17 bases sitting between them. CDR3 in DNA: TGTGCCAGCAGCCTTTTTACAGGTTCGGGCACTGAAGCTTTCTTT. Translated: CASSLFTGSGTEAFF.

For the CDR3, the DNA is TGCGCCAGCAGCCCAGAGGGCAGAATATCAGATACGCAGTATTTT. It codes for CASSPEGRISDTQYF. This chain links TRBV5-1 with TRBJ2-3, with D perhaps matching TRBD2 (5 bases). Per the germline V gene, CDR1 is SGHRS and CDR2 is YFSETQ. The CDR3 totals 15 residues. V was shortened by 4 bases and J by 4 bases, with 16 bases between the two germline ends. Full variable domain (remainder filled in from reference TRBV5-1 and TRBJ2-3): KAGVTQTPRYLIKTRGQQVTLSCSPISGHRSVSWYQQTPGQGLQFLFEYFSETQRNKGNFPGRFSGRQFSNSRSEMNVSTLELGDSALYLCASSPEGRISDTQYFGPGTRLTVL.

The chain carries TRBV11-2 and TRBJ1-2, with TRBD1 matching 9 bases. CDR1 SGHAT and CDR2 FQNNGV come from the germline V gene. The ends lost 5 bases at V and 7 bases at J; junction bases unmatched: 5. CDR3 length: 13 amino acids. The CDR3 reads CASSGTGRSGYTF. The CDR3 DNA follows: TGTGCCAGCAGCGGGACAGGGAGAAGTGGCTACACCTTC.

This chain links TRBV5-1 with TRBJ2-5; 13 bases map to TRBD2. Germline trimming cut 4 bases from V and 1 base from J; bases unmatched to any gene: 4. This CDR3 has 16 amino acids. Germline assignment: CDR1 SGHRS and CDR2 YFSETQ. CDR3 in DNA: TGCGCCAGCAGCACTAGCGGGGGGGCAGGCCAAGAGACCCAGTACTTC. This encodes CASSTSGGAGQETQYF.

The J gene is TRBJ1-1, the V gene TRBV7-2; no clear D gene. The germline V gene has CDR1 SGHTA and CDR2 FQGNSA. With 1 base removed from V and 9 bases from J, the gap between germline ends came to 9 bases. This CDR3 has 12 residues. In DNA, the CDR3 is TGTGCCAGCAGCTTAGGTGCGGTGAAAGCTTTCTTT. Translation: CASSLGAVKAFF.